These 9 T cell receptor beta chains share one sample of origin, sequenced in a study of T cell repertoires and HLA-DP antigens. The data were produced by immunoSEQ multiplex PCR, yet TCRdb's version contains in-frame clones alone and is incomplete. The sample shows around 110,000 clones, around 93% of them seen only once. Which antigens these TCRs recognize remains unknown. Material: CD4+ T cells from PBMCs. These receptors were obtained from a woman between 18 and 30 years old in good health and CMV-seronegative.

This chain connects TRBV27 to TRBJ1-2; possibly TRBD1 for D (5 bases). Trimming removed 5 bases at V and 4 bases at J, with 17 bases between. The CDR3 is 15 amino acids. CDR1 and CDR2 (germline): MNHEY, SMNVEV (reference sequence). The CDR3 protein is CASSRGEPRIYGYTF. DNA of the CDR3: TGTGCCAGCAGTCGGGGGGAACCGAGGATCTATGGCTACACCTTC.

The rearrangement uses TRBV7-3 and TRBJ1-2; a possible D gene is TRBD1 (5 bases). Trimming took 0 bases from V and 6 from J, leaving 17 bases between them. Germline V gene sequence: CDR1 SGHTA, CDR2 FQGTGA. The CDR3 is 16 amino acids. CDR3 sequence (DNA): TGTGCCAGCAGCTTAACGGGAGGGGACGGATGGGATGGCTACACCTTC. Amino acid sequence: CASSLTGGDGWDGYTF.

The chain links TRBV7-9 to TRBJ1-5, with 8 bases fitting TRBD1. The CDR3 totals 14 residues. The junction had 11 bases not matched to a gene; V was cut back by 5 bases and J by 11 bases. Looked up from germline, CDR1 is SEHNR and CDR2 is FQNEAQ (reference sequence). The CDR3 is CASSRQGSRGAQHF. CDR3 sequence (DNA): TGTGCCAGCAGCAGACAGGGGTCCCGTGGGGCCCAGCATTTT.

This clone was found once. The CDR3 bases are TGTGCCAGCAGCTTCAGCGCAAGCACCCACGAGACCCAGTACTTC. This gives the protein CASSFSASTHETQYF. This chain uses TRBV11-3 with TRBJ2-5; no definite D call. The CDR3 is made up of 15 amino acids. Trimming pared 3 bases from V and 5 bases from J, leaving 16 bases between. Looked up from germline, CDR1 is SGHNT and CDR2 is YENEEA.

The rearrangement joins TRBV10-2 to TRBJ1-5; D is possibly TRBD1 (5 bases). Germline V gene sequence: CDR1 WSHSY, CDR2 SAAADI. This CDR3 comprises 16 residues. V lost 2 bases and J 6 bases, leaving 17 bases between the germline ends. The CDR3 sequence is CASSEVTGSFPQPQHF. The CDR3, as DNA: TGCGCCAGCAGTGAGGTTACAGGTTCCTTTCCTCAGCCCCAGCATTTT.

V usage is TRBV9 and J usage is TRBJ2-2; D is undetermined. Trimming cost V 0 bases and J 0 bases, with 9 bases left between them. This CDR3 spans 16 amino acids. Germline CDR1 SGDLS, CDR2 YYNGEE. The CDR3: CASSVEPGANTGELFF. The CDR3 DNA follows: TGTGCCAGCAGCGTAGAGCCAGGAGCGAACACCGGGGAGCTGTTTTTT.

The V call is TRBV19, the J call TRBJ1-2, with TRBD1 identical over 11 bases. V lost 7 bases to trimming and J lost 7 bases; unmatched junction nucleotides: 11. Germline CDR1 and CDR2: LNHDA and SQIVND (reference sequence). There are 15 residues in the CDR3. CDR3 region: CASTPRDRGYSGYTF. The CDR3 DNA is TGTGCCAGTACCCCTCGGGACAGGGGGTACAGTGGCTACACCTTC.

The rearrangement uses TRBV23-1 and TRBJ2-7; TRBD2 matches at 8 bases. TRBV23-1 has ORF status, its function being uncertain. There are 17 residues in the CDR3. Trimming removed 3 bases from V and 5 bases from J; junction bases left unmatched: 15. CDR3 coding DNA: TGCGCCAGCAGTCACGGGGGGGAGTTGAGAGCTGCCAACGAGCAGTACGTC. Its protein product is CASSHGGELRAANEQYV.

The rearrangement uses TRBV11-2 and TRBJ2-7; D is possibly TRBD1 (6 bases). The CDR3 runs 15 residues. In germline, CDR1 is SGHAT, CDR2 FQNNGV. The V gene lost 0 bases and the J gene lost 4 bases, with 13 bases spanning the gap. The CDR3 nucleotides are TGTGCCAGCAGCTTAGATGGATTGGACAGATACGAGCAGTACGTC. Translation gives CASSLDGLDRYEQYV.